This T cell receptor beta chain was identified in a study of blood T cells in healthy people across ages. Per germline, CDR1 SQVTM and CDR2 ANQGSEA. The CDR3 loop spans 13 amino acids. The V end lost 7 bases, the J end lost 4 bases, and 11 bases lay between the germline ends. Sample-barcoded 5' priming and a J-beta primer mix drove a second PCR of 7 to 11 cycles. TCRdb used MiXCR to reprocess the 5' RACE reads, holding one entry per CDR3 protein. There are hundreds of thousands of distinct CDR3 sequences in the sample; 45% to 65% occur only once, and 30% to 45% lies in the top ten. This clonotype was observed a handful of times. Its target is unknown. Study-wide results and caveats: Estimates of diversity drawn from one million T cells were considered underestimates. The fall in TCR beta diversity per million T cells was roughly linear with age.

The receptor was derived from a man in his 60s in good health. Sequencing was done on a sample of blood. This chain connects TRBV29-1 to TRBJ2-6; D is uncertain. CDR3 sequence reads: CSARTDGANVLTF. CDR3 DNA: TGCAGCGCACGAACGGACGGGGCCAACGTCCTGACTTTC.